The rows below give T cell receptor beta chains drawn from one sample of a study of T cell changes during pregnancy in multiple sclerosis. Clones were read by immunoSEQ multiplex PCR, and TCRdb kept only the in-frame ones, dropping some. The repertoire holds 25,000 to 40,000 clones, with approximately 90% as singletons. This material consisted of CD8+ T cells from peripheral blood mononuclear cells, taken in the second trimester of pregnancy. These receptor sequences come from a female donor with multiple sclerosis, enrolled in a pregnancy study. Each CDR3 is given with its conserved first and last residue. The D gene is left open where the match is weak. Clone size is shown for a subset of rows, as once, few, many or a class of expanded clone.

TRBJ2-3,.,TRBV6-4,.,CASSDSQGGTDTQYF,TGTGCCAGCAGTGACTCCCAGGGCGGCACAGATACGCAGTATTTT
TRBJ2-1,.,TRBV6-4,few,CASSEDDLGEQFF,TGTGCCAGCAGTGAAGACGACCTCGGGGAGCAGTTCTTC
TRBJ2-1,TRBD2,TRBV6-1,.,CASSEEGALAGGRNEQFF,TGTGCCAGCAGTGAAGAGGGCGCACTAGCGGGAGGCCGCAATGAGCAGTTCTTC
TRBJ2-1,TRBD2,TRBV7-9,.,CASSLVSAGLAGNNEQFF,TGTGCCAGCAGCTTAGTAAGCGCGGGGCTAGCGGGAAACAATGAGCAGTTCTTC
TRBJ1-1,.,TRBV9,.,CASSGQGRDTEAFF,TGTGCCAGCAGCGGCCAGGGCAGGGACACTGAAGCTTTCTTT
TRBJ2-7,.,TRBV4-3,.,CASSQTGYSYEQYF,TGCGCCAGCAGCCAAACCGGTTACTCCTACGAGCAGTACTTC
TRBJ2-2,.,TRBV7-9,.,CASSHGSWAANTGELFF,TGTGCCAGCAGCCATGGGTCATGGGCCGCGAACACCGGGGAGCTGTTTTTT
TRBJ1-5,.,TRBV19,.,CASSIVRQGINQPQHF,TGTGCCAGTAGTATAGTGAGGCAGGGAATCAATCAGCCCCAGCATTTT
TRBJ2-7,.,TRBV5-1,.,CASRLFQGYEQYF,TGCGCCAGCAGACTTTTCCAGGGCTACGAGCAGTACTTC
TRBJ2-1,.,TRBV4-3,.,CASSQDRYSIEQFF,TGCGCCAGCAGCCAAGACCGCTACTCTATTGAGCAGTTCTTC
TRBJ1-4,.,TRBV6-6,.,CASREPGTNEKLFF,TGTGCCAGCAGGGAACCAGGAACTAATGAAAAACTGTTTTTT
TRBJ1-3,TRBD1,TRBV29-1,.,CSAGTDSGNTIYF,TGCAGCGCGGGGACAGACTCTGGAAACACCATATATTTT
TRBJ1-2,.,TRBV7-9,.,CASTIGQIYGYTF,TGTGCCAGCACAATTGGACAGATCTATGGCTACACCTTC
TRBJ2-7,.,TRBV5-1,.,CASRQGNSYEQYF,TGCGCCAGCAGACAGGGTAACTCTTACGAGCAGTACTTC
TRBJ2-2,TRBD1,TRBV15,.,CATSRGTGNTGELFF,TGTGCCACCAGCAGGGGGACAGGGAACACCGGGGAGCTGTTTTTT
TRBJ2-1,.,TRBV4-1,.,CASSQSDRKYNEQFF,TGCGCCAGCAGCCAAAGTGACAGGAAATACAATGAGCAGTTCTTC
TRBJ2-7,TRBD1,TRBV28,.,CASSPRTGGLIAYEQYF,TGTGCCAGCAGTCCCCGGACAGGGGGGTTGATCGCCTACGAGCAGTACTTC
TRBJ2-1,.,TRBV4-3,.,CASSQDPGGHEQFF,TGCGCCAGCAGCCAAGACCCGGGGGGCCATGAGCAGTTCTTC
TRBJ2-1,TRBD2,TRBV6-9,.,CASSHLAGVSNEQFF,TGTGCCAGCAGTCACCTAGCGGGGGTAAGCAATGAGCAGTTCTTC
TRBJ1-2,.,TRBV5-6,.,CASSLAGILPGYTF,TGTGCCAGCAGCTTGGCAGGGATCTTACCCGGCTACACCTTC
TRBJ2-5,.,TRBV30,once,CAWSVYRGQETQYF,TGTGCCTGGAGTGTATATCGAGGTCAAGAGACCCAGTACTTC
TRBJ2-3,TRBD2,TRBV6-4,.,CASSPLAGATDTQYF,TGTGCCAGCAGTCCCCTAGCGGGAGCCACAGATACGCAGTATTTT
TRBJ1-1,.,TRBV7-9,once,CASSRMSGNTEAFF,TGTGCCAGCAGCCGGATGTCAGGGAACACTGAAGCTTTCTTT
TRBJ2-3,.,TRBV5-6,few,CASSWSGKPDTQYF,TGTGCCAGCAGCTGGAGCGGTAAACCAGATACGCAGTATTTT
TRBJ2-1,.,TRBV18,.,CASSPKNRDSEEQFF,TGTGCCAGCTCACCAAAGAACCGGGACTCCGAGGAGCAGTTCTTC
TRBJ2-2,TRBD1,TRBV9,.,CASSRTGDTGELFF,TGTGCCAGCAGTCGAACAGGGGACACCGGGGAGCTGTTTTTT
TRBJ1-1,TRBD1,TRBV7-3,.,CASSSTGGDTEAFF,TGTGCCAGCAGCTCGACAGGGGGGGACACTGAAGCTTTCTTT
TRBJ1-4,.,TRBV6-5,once,CASRPFEGYEKLFF,TGTGCCAGCAGGCCCTTTGAGGGCTATGAAAAACTGTTTTTT
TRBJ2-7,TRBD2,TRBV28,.,CASTFSAGGYEQYF,TGTGCCAGCACCTTCTCTGCGGGGGGCTACGAGCAGTACTTC
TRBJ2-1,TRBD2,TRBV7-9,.,CASSLAGLAAYNEQFF,TGTGCCAGCAGCTTAGCGGGACTAGCGGCTTACAATGAGCAGTTCTTC
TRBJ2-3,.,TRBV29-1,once,CSVEDNSYTDTQYF,TGCAGCGTTGAAGATAACTCCTACACAGATACGCAGTATTTT
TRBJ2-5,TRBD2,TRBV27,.,CASSLSASGSGETQYF,TGTGCCAGCAGTTTATCAGCTAGCGGGAGTGGAGAGACCCAGTACTTC
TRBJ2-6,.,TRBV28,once,CASSFDSSGANVLTF,TGTGCCAGCAGTTTCGACAGCTCTGGGGCCAACGTCCTGACTTTC
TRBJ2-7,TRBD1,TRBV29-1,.,CSALTGETYEQYF,TGCAGCGCCCTTACAGGGGAGACCTACGAGCAGTACTTC
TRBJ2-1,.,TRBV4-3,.,CASSQDGLVRRSSYNEQFF,TGCGCCAGCAGCCAAGATGGCCTGGTGCGGAGAAGCTCCTACAATGAGCAGTTCTTC